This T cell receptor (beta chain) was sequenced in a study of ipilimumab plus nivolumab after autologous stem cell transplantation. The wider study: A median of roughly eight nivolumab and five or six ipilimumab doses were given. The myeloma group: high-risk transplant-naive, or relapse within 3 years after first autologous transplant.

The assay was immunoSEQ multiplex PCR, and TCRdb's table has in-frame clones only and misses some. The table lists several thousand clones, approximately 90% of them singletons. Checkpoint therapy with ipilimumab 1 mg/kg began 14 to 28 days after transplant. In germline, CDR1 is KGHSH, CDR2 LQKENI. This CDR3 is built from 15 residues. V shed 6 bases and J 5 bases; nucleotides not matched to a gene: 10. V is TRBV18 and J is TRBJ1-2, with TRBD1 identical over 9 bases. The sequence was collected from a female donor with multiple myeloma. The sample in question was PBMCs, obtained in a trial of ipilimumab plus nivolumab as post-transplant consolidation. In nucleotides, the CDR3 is TGTGCCAGCTCCCCGGGACAGGGAGGTTTTTATGGCTACACCTTC. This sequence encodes CASSPGQGGFYGYTF. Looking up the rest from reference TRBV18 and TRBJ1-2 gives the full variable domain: NAGVMQNPRHLVRRRGQEARLRCSPMKGHSHVYWYRQLPEEGLKFMVYLQKENIIDESGMPKERFSAEFPKEGPSILRIQQVVRGDSAAYFCASSPGQGGFYGYTFGSGTRLTVV.